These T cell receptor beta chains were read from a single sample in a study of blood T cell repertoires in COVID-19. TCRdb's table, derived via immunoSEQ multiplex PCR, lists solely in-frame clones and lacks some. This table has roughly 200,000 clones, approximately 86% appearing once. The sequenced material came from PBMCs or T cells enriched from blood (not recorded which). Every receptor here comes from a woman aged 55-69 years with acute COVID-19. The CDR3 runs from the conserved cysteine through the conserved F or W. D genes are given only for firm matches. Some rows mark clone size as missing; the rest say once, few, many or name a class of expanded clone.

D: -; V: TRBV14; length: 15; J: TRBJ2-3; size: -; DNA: TGTGCCAGCAGCCAAGTGCAGGGGAGCACAGATACGCAGTATTTT; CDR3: CASSQVQGSTDTQYF
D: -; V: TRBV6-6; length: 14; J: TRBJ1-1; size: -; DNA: TGTGCCAGCAGTTACCTTACCTCGGACACTGAAGCTTTCTTT; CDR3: CASSYLTSDTEAFF
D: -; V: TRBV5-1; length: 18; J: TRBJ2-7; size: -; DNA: TGCGCCAGCAGCTTGGCCCCTCAGGTCCCGCACTCCTCCTACGAGCAGTACTTC; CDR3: CASSLAPQVPHSSYEQYF
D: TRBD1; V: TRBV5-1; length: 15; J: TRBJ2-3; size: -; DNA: TGCGCCAGCAGCGCCGAGGGACAGGGGACTGATACGCAGTATTTT; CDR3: CASSAEGQGTDTQYF
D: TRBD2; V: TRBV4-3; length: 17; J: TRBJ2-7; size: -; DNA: TGCGCCAGCAGCCAAGAACTAAGCGCGGGAGGGCCCATCGAGCAGTACTTC; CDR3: CASSQELSAGGPIEQYF
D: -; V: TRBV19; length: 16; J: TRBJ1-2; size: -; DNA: TGTGCCAGTAGTATAGGAGGGCCCTGGGCGATGTATGGCTACACCTTC; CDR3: CASSIGGPWAMYGYTF
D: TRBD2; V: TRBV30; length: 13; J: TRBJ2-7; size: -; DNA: TGTGCCTGGAGTCGGGTGGGAGGGTACGAGCAGTACTTC; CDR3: CAWSRVGGYEQYF
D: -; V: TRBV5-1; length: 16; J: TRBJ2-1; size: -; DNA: TGCGCCAGCAGCTTGTTCGTCCACAGCAACTACAATGAGCAGTTCTTC; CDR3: CASSLFVHSNYNEQFF
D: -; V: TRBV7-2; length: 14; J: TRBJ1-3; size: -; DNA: TGTGCCAGCAGCCCCCGGGACAAAGGAAACACCATATATTTT; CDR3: CASSPRDKGNTIYF
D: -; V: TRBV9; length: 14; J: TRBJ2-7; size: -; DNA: TGTGCCAGCAGCGGTGAGGGGGTCGGCGACGAGCAGTACTTC; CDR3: CASSGEGVGDEQYF
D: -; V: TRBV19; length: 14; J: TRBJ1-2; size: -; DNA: TGTGCCAGTAGTACCAGGGACAAATACTATGGCTACACCTTC; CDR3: CASSTRDKYYGYTF
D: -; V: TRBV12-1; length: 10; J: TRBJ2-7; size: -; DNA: TGTGCCAGCAGCTGTAACAAGGAGGACTTC; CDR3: CASSCNKEDF
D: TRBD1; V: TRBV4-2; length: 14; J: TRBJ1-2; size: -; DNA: TGTGCCAGCAGCCAAGCGGGACAGTCCTATGGCTACACCTTC; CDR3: CASSQAGQSYGYTF
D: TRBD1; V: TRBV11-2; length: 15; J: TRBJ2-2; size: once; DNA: TGTGCCAGCAGCTTACAACAGGGGGCCACCGGGGAGCTGTTTTTT; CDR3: CASSLQQGATGELFF
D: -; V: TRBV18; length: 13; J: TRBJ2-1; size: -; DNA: TGTGCCAGCTCACCATTAAAGAGCAATGAGCAGTTCTTC; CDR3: CASSPLKSNEQFF
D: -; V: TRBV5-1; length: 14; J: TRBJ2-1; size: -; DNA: TGCGCCAGCAGCCGGGGGGCGGCCAACAATGAGCAGTTCTTC; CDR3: CASSRGAANNEQFF
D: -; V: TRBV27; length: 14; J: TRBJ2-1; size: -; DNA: TGTGCCAGCAGTTTATCCCTAGTCGGCAATGAGCAGTTCTTC; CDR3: CASSLSLVGNEQFF
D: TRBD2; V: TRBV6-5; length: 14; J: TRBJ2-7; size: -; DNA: TGTGCCAGCAGCGCGGGAGGGCCCAGGTACGAGCAGTACTTC; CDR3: CASSAGGPRYEQYF
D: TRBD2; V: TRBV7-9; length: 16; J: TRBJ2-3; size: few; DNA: TGTGCCAGCAGCTTAAGGGCCGGGGGGGAAATAGATACGCAGTATTTT; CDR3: CASSLRAGGEIDTQYF
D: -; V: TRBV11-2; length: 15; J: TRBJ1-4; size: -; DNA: TGTGCCAGCAGCTTAGAGCGGACAGCGTATGAAAAACTGTTTTTT; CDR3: CASSLERTAYEKLFF
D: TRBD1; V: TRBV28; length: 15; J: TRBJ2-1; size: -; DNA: TGTGCCAGCAGTTCGGCCGGGACAGCAAACAATGAGCAGTTCTTC; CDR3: CASSSAGTANNEQFF
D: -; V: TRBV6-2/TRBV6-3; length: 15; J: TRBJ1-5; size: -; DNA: TGTGCCAGCAGTTCACAGGCATATAGCAATCAGCCCCAGCATTTT; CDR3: CASSSQAYSNQPQHF
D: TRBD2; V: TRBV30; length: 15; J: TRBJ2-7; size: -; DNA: TGTGCCTGGTCTGGGACTAGCGGGAGGTCCCACGAGCAGTACTTC; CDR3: CAWSGTSGRSHEQYF
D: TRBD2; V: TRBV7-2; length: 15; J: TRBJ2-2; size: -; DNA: TGTGCCAGCAGCCTTCGGACTAGCAACACCGGGGAGCTGTTTTTT; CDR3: CASSLRTSNTGELFF
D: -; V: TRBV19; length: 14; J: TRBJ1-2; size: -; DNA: TGTGCCAGTACTCTAGGGAGGGAGAGGAATGGCTACACCTTC; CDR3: CASTLGRERNGYTF
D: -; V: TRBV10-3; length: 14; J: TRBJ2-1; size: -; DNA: TGTGCCATCAGTGCCCCAGGAGGGGCTCAGGAGCAGTTCTTC; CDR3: CAISAPGGAQEQFF
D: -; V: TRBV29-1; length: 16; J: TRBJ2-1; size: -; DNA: TGCAGCGTTGATTTCGACCCACTGGTCCCAGGGAATGAGCAGTTCTTC; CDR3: CSVDFDPLVPGNEQFF
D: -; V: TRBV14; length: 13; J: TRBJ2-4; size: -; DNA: TGTGCCAGCAGCGGAGTGGTCAAAAACATTCAGTACTTC; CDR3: CASSGVVKNIQYF
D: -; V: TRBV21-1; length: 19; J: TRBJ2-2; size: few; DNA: TGTGCCAGCAGCAAAGCCTTGAGGCCCGCACGGCGGGCCACCGGGGAGCTGTTTTTT; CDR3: CASSKALRPARRATGELFF
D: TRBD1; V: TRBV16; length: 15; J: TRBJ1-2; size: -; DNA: TGTGCCAGCAGCCAATTGGACAGGGTGAGCGATGGCTACACCTTC; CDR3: CASSQLDRVSDGYTF